The 2 T cell receptor beta chains in this list originate from one sample, sequenced in a study of shared clonotypes between healthy human individuals. The method was immunoSEQ multiplex PCR; TCRdb's version includes in-frame clones alone and lacks a portion of them. The sample holds about 580,000 clones, about 98% seen once. CD45RO-negative, CCR7-selected cells formed the naive CD8 fraction, which excluded terminally differentiated effector memory CD45RA+ cells. The sequenced sample consisted of naive CD8+ T cells sorted from blood. Receptors were obtained from a young man in good health.

The chain links TRBV7-9 to TRBJ2-7, with D perhaps assigned TRBD1 or TRBD2 (6 bases each). Trimming cost V 1 base and J 5 bases, with 15 bases left between them. In germline, CDR1 is SEHNR, CDR2 FQNEAQ (reference sequence). The CDR3 extends over 15 amino acids. CDR3 residues: CASSLEGGQGNEQYF. CDR3 DNA: TGTGCCAGCAGCTTAGAAGGAGGGCAGGGGAACGAGCAGTACTTC.

The J gene is TRBJ2-7, the V gene TRBV19, with 7 bases fitting TRBD1. The ends lost 9 bases at V and 3 bases at J; junction bases unmatched: 8. CDR1 and CDR2 from the germline V gene are LNHDA and SQIVND (reference sequence). CDR3 length equals 13 residues. CDR3 protein: CASSTGAGYEQYF. The CDR3 DNA reads as TGTGCCAGCTCTACAGGGGCCGGCTACGAGCAGTACTTC.